One and the same sample provided the 9 T cell receptor beta chains below, sequenced in a study of identical twins listed by TCRdb under 2016. Libraries were prepared through 5' RACE. The run used an Illumina HiSeq 2000. In TCRdb, the public reads were trimmed at Q25 with fastp and aligned with MiXCR, with productive beta chains retained. Under each unique CDR3 protein, matching rows form one entry showing the most common genes and DNA. The sample records fewer than 550,000 distinct CDR3 sequences, about 15% of which are singletons. Clones ranked in the top ten supply 0.44% of the sample. These data were also reused for a study on yellow fever vaccine responses in identical twins.

The sequenced sample consisted of CD4+ T cells sorted from blood. These receptors all come from a woman in her late teens or twenties in good health.

This clonotype has just a few counts. The rearrangement uses TRBV11-2 and TRBJ1-4; D might be TRBD1 (5 bases). This CDR3 contains 15 residues. Germline CDR1 SGHAT, CDR2 FQNNGV. The germline V and J ends were trimmed by 6 bases and 0 bases, with 11 bases remaining between them. The CDR3 reads CASSLVTATNEKLFF. For the CDR3, the DNA is TGTGCCAGCAGTCTAGTGACAGCAACTAATGAAAAACTGTTTTTT.

This clonotype has more than one count but fewer than ten. The chain couples TRBV6-5 to TRBJ2-1, with D perhaps TRBD1 (5 bases). The germline CDR1 and CDR2 sequences are MNHEY and SVGAGI. The V end lost 2 bases, the J end lost 10 bases, and 18 bases lay between the germline ends. CDR3 length equals 15 residues. Written as DNA, the CDR3 is TGTGCCAGCAGTTACGGGCAGGGTGGGGTTTGGGAGCAGTTCTTC. It translates to CASSYGQGGVWEQFF.

The sample holds a few counts of this clonotype. The gene calls are TRBV29-1 and TRBJ2-1, with D unresolved. Looked up from germline, CDR1 is SQVTM and CDR2 is ANQGSEA. The CDR3 is 13 amino acids. V was shortened by 4 bases and J by 8 bases, with 15 bases between the two germline ends. CDR3 DNA: TGCAGCGTTGTGCCCTTACTGTGGGATGAGCAGTTCTTC. Its translation: CSVVPLLWDEQFF.

The gene calls are TRBV14 and TRBJ1-3; 8 bases agree with TRBD1. The V and J ends lost 4 bases and 2 bases, in that order; junction bases with no gene match: 7. The CDR3 loop spans 16 amino acids. Germline CDR1 SGHDN, CDR2 FVKESK. Here the CDR3 reads CASSPDRAHPGNTIYF. The CDR3 DNA sequence: TGTGCCAGCAGCCCGGACAGGGCCCACCCTGGAAACACCATATATTTT. Complete variable domain (other parts from reference TRBV14 and TRBJ1-3): EAGVTQFPSHSVIEKGQTVTLRCDPISGHDNLYWYRRVMGKEIKFLLHFVKESKQDESGMPNNRFLAERTGGTYSTLKVQPAELEDSGVYFCASSPDRAHPGNTIYFGEGSWLTVV.

This clonotype was seen a handful of times. V usage is TRBV14 and J usage is TRBJ2-1; D ambiguous. The CDR3 consists of 12 residues. Trimming cost V 4 bases and J 10 bases, with 11 bases left between them. Germline CDR1 is SGHDN and CDR2 is FVKESK. The CDR3 protein is CASSPGPGEQFF. DNA of the CDR3: TGTGCCAGCAGCCCCGGACCTGGGGAGCAGTTCTTC.

This clonotype was detected only a few times. The chain combines TRBV11-2 with TRBJ2-5, with 14 positions matching TRBD2. The V gene end was trimmed by 5 bases and the J gene end by 1 base; junction bases not matched to a gene: 9. Germline V gives CDR1 SGHAT, CDR2 FQNNGV. The CDR3 is 18 residues long. The CDR3 spells CASSLGLAGVAFQETQYF. The CDR3 coding sequence is TGTGCCAGCAGCCTGGGACTAGCGGGAGTTGCGTTCCAAGAGACCCAGTACTTC.

The V gene is TRBV7-9, the J gene TRBJ1-1, with D tentatively TRBD1 (6 bases). Germline V gene sequence: CDR1 SEHNR, CDR2 FQNEAQ (reference sequence). The V gene lost 5 bases and the J gene lost 11 bases, with 18 bases spanning the gap. CDR3 length equals 13 residues. CDR3 loop: CASSQRQETGAFF. The CDR3 DNA reads as TGTGCCAGCAGCCAAAGACAGGAAACGGGGGCTTTCTTT.

This clonotype turned up a few times. The gene calls are TRBV29-1 and TRBJ2-1; D remains unclear. The V and J ends lost 6 bases and 6 bases respectively, with 18 bases between them. The germline CDR1 and CDR2 sequences are SQVTM and ANQGSEA. The CDR3 spans 14 residues. The CDR3 bases are TGCAGCGTGGTATTGGGCCAATTAGGCAATGAGCAGTTCTTC. Its protein product is CSVVLGQLGNEQFF.

This clonotype turned up a few times. This chain uses TRBV20-1 with TRBJ1-1; D call uncertain. V lost 3 bases, J lost 4 bases, and 9 bases lay in between. Germline lookup yields CDR1 DFQATT and CDR2 SNEGSKA (reference sequence). This CDR3 comprises 12 residues. The DNA of the CDR3 is TGCAGTGCTAGGGGTGGATTCACTGAAGCTTTCTTT. Protein sequence: CSARGGFTEAFF.